This T cell receptor (beta chain) was sequenced in a study of blood T cell repertoires in COVID-19. Across the whole study: T cells, B-cell-depleted T cells, or PBMCs provided the cDNA or gDNA that served as material.

As processed by the authors: Nucleated cell number was recorded as an estimate derived from reference gene primer amplification. TCRdb's table, derived via immunoSEQ multiplex PCR, lists solely in-frame clones and lacks some. V, J and clone size are taken as reported in that table, and D and trimming were inferred from the DNA itself. Among roughly 290,000 clones listed, roughly 88% were seen once. CDR1 is MNHEY and CDR2 is SVGEGT in the germline V gene. CDR3 size: 12 residues. The V and J ends lost 2 bases and 9 bases respectively, with 11 bases between them. It was during active infection that Seattle patients were enrolled and then longitudinally followed.

This clonotype was obtained from a human donor with COVID-19, enrolled during active disease. The donor label of this sample is uncertain. The chain couples TRBV6-2 or TRBV6-3 to TRBJ2-7; D is possibly TRBD2 (5 bases). Sequencing was carried out using peripheral blood. Here the CDR3 reads CASSYREPGQYF. The CDR3 nucleotides read TGTGCCAGCAGTTACCGGGAACCTGGGCAGTACTTC.